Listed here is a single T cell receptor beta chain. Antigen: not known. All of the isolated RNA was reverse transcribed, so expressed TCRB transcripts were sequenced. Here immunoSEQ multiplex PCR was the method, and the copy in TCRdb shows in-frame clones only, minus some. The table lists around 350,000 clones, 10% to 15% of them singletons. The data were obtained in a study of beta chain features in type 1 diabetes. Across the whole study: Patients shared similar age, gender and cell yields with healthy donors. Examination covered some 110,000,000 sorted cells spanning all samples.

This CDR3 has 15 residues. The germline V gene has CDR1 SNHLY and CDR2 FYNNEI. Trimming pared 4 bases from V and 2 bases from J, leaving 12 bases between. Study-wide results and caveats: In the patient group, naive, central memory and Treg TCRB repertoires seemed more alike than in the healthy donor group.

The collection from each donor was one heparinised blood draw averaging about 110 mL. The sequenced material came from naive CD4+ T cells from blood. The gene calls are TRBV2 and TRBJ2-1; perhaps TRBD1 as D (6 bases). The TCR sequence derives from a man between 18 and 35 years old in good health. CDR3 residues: CASSADRDTYNEQFF. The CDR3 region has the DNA TGTGCCAGCAGTGCCGACCGGGACACCTACAATGAGCAGTTCTTC.